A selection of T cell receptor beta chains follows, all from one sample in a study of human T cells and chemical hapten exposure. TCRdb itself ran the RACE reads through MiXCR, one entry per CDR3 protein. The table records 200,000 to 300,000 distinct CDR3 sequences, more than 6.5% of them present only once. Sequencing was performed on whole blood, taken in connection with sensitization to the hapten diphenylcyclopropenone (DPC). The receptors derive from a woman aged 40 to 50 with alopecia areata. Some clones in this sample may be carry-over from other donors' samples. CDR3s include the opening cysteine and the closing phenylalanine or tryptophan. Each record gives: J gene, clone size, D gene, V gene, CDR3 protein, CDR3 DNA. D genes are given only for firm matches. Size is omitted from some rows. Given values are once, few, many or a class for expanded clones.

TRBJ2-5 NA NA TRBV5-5 CASSWGGRETQYF TGTGCCAGCAGCTGGGGGGGCCGAGAGACCCAGTACTTC
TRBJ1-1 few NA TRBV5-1 CASSPGRTDTEAFF TGCGCCAGCAGCCCGGGACGGACCGACACTGAAGCTTTCTTT
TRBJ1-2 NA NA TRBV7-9 CASSFLQQENYGYTF TGTGCCAGCAGCTTTTTGCAACAGGAGAACTATGGCTACACCTTC
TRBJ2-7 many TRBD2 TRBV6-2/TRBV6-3 CASSYSSSGRIGQYF TGTGCCAGCAGTTACTCGTCTAGCGGGAGGATCGGGCAGTACTTC
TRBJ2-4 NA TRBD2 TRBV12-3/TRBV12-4 CASSLAVGGAGFKNIQYF TGTGCCAGCAGTTTGGCCGTGGGAGGGGCCGGTTTCAAAAACATTCAGTACTTC
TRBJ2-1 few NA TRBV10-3 CATAGGNEQFF TGTGCCACGGCTGGAGGTAATGAGCAGTTCTTC
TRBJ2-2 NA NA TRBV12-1 CASSPTGLAGLRPGELFF TGTGCCAGCAGCCCAACCGGACTAGCGGGTCTACGGCCCGGGGAGCTGTTTTTT
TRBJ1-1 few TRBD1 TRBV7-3 CASSQGGPEAFF TGTGCCAGCAGCCAGGGGGGCCCTGAAGCTTTCTTT
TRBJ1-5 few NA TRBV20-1 CSAIGDNRPQHF TGCAGTGCTATTGGTGATAATCGGCCCCAGCATTTT
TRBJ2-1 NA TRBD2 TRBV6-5 CASTPGKQATKLAGERNEQFF TGTGCCAGCACCCCGGGGAAACAGGCAACTAAACTAGCGGGAGAAAGAAATGAGCAGTTCTTC
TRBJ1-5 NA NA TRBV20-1 CSARVGSSNQPQHF TGCAGTGCTAGAGTGGGGAGTAGCAATCAGCCCCAGCATTTT
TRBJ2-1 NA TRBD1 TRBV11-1 CASSTRTGGNEQFF TGTGCCAGCAGCACACGGACAGGAGGCAATGAGCAGTTCTTC
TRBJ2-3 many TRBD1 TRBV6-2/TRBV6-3 CASTKDRGGKDTQYF TGTGCCAGCACGAAGGACAGGGGCGGCAAGGATACGCAGTATTTT
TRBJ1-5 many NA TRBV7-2 CASSSRPGGDQPQHF TGTGCCAGCAGCTCCAGACCGGGGGGAGATCAGCCCCAGCATTTT
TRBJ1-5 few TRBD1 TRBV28 CASSSARGLGQPQHF TGTGCCAGCAGTTCCGCCAGGGGGCTGGGGCAGCCCCAGCATTTT
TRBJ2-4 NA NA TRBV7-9 CASSPGLDRYIQYF TGTGCCAGCAGCCCCGGACTCGATCGGTACATTCAGTACTTC
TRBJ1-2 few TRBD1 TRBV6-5 CASNAGTGFGGYTF TGTGCCAGCAACGCCGGGACAGGGTTTGGAGGCTACACCTTC
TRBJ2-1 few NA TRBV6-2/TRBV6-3 CASSYSPGFEYNEQFF TGTGCCAGCAGTTACTCGCCGGGATTTGAATACAATGAGCAGTTCTTC
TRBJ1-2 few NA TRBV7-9 CASSLDLGNYGYTF TGTGCCAGCAGCTTAGATCTGGGCAACTATGGCTACACCTTC
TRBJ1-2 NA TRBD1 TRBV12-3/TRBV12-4 CASRKTGFEGGYTF TGTGCCAGCAGAAAGACAGGGTTTGAGGGCGGCTACACCTTC
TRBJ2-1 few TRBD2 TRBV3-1 CASSQGPAGNEQFF TGTGCCAGCAGCCAAGGTCCAGCGGGGAATGAGCAGTTCTTC
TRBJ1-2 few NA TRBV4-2 CASSQDAGLNYGYTF TGTGCCAGCAGCCAAGATGCAGGTCTTAACTATGGCTACACCTTC
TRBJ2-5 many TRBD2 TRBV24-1 CATSGPGGETQYF TGTGCCACCAGTGGGCCGGGAGGAGAGACCCAGTACTTC
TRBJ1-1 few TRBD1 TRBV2 CASSVSGGDTEAFF TGTGCCAGCAGTGTTTCAGGGGGAGACACTGAAGCTTTCTTT
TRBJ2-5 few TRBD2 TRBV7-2 CASRPARLAGGETQYF TGTGCCAGCAGACCGGCCCGACTAGCGGGAGGGGAGACCCAGTACTTC
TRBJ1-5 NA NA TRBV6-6 CASTKLDSNQPQHF TGTGCCAGCACTAAACTCGATAGCAATCAGCCCCAGCATTTT
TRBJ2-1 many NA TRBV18 CASSPATRSYNEQFF TGTGCCAGCTCACCGGCTACTAGGTCCTACAATGAGCAGTTCTTC
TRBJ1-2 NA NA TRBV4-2 CASSQDWSVYGYTF TGTGCCAGCAGCCAAGATTGGAGTGTCTATGGCTACACCTTC
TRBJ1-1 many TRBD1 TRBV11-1 CASRRTGGALNTEAFF TGTGCCAGCAGACGGACAGGGGGCGCGTTGAACACTGAAGCTTTCTTT
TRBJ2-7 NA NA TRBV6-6 CASSYPRGSYEQYF TGTGCCAGCAGTTACCCGCGAGGTAGTTACGAGCAGTACTTC
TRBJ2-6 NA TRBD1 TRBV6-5 CATRGQGASGANVLTF TGTGCCACCCGAGGACAGGGGGCCTCTGGGGCCAACGTCCTGACTTTC
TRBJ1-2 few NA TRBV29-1 CSAQTPINYGYTF TGCAGCGCTCAGACGCCGATCAACTATGGCTACACCTTC
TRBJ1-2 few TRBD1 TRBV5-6 CASSRDRGLYGYTF TGTGCCAGCAGCCGAGACAGGGGTCTCTATGGCTACACCTTC
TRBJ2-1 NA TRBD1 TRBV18 CASSTGQTSYNEQFF TGTGCCAGCTCAACGGGACAGACCTCCTACAATGAGCAGTTCTTC
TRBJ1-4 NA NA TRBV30 CAWSSPGPEKLFF TGTGCCTGGAGTAGCCCGGGGCCCGAAAAACTGTTTTTT
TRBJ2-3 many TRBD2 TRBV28 CASSPGTSVTDTQYF TGTGCCAGCAGCCCCGGGACTAGTGTCACAGATACGCAGTATTTT
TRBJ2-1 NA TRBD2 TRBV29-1 CSGGTSGRGNNEQFF TGCAGCGGCGGGACTAGCGGGAGGGGTAACAATGAGCAGTTCTTC
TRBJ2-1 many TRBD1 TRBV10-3 CAISGGTGGRGEQFF TGTGCCATCAGCGGAGGGACAGGGGGCCGTGGTGAGCAGTTCTTC
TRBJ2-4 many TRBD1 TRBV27 CASSRLGQDKNIQYF TGTGCCAGCAGCCGGCTCGGACAGGACAAAAACATTCAGTACTTC
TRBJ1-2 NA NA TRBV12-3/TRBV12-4 CASRGKQSPGANYGYTF TGTGCCAGCAGGGGGAAACAGTCACCGGGGGCTAACTATGGCTACACCTTC
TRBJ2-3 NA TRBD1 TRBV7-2 CASSLEDRGSQYF TGTGCCAGCAGCTTAGAGGACAGGGGGTCGCAGTATTTT
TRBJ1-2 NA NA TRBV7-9 CASSRWDGPPYGYTF TGTGCCAGCAGCCGCTGGGACGGCCCACCCTATGGCTACACCTTC
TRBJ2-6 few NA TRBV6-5 CASSQSSGANVLTF TGTGCCAGCAGTCAGTCCTCTGGGGCCAACGTCCTGACTTTC
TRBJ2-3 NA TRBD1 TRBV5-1 CTSSSDREADTQYF TGCACCAGCAGCTCGGACAGGGAGGCAGATACGCAGTATTTT
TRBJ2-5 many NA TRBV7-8 CASEPDNEETQYF TGTGCCAGCGAACCGGACAACGAAGAGACCCAGTACTTC